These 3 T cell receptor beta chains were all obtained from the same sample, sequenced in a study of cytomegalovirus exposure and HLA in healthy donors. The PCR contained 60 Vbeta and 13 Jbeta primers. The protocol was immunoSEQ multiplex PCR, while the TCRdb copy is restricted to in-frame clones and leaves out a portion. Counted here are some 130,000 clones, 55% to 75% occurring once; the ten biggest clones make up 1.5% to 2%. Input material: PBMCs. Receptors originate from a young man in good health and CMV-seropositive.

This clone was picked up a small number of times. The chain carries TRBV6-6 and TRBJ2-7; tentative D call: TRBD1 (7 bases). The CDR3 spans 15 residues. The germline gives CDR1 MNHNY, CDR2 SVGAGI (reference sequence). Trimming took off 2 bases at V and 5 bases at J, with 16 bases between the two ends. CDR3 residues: CASSYAGQQTHEQYF. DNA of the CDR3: TGTGCCAGCAGTTACGCGGGACAGCAAACCCACGAGCAGTACTTC.

The CDR3 DNA is TGTGCCAGCAGCGCATACAGGGGCTTCTACGAGCAGTACTTC. It specifies CASSAYRGFYEQYF. The chain uses TRBV5-6 and TRBJ2-7; 7 bases agree with TRBD1. The V gene's germline CDR1 is SGHDT and CDR2 YYEEEE. The CDR3 spans 14 residues. V shed 4 bases, J shed 3 bases, and the junction held 7 bases outside the gene matches.

The CDR3 loop reads CASRKTRQPYNEQFF. The DNA of the CDR3 is TGTGCCAGCCGAAAAACGAGACAGCCTTACAATGAGCAGTTCTTC. The V call is TRBV6-1, the J call TRBJ2-1; D perhaps matches TRBD1 (5 bases). CDR1 is MNHNS, CDR2 SASEGT, per germline. This CDR3 spans 15 amino acids. Deletions cut 8 bases from V and 4 bases from J, with 18 bases between.